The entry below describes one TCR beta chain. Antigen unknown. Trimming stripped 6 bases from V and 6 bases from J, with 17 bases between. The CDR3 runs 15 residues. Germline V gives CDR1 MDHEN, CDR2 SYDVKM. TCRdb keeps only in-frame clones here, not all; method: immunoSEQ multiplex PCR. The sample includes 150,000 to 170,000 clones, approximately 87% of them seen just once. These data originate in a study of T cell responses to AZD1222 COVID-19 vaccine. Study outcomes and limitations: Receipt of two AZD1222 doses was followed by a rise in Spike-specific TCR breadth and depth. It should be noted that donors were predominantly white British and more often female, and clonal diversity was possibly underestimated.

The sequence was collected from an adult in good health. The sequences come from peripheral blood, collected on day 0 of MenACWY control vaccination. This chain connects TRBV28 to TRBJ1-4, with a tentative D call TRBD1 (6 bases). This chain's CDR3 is CASSSRGGRDEKLFF. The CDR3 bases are TGTGCCAGCAGCAGTCGAGGGGGACGGGATGAAAAACTGTTTTTT.